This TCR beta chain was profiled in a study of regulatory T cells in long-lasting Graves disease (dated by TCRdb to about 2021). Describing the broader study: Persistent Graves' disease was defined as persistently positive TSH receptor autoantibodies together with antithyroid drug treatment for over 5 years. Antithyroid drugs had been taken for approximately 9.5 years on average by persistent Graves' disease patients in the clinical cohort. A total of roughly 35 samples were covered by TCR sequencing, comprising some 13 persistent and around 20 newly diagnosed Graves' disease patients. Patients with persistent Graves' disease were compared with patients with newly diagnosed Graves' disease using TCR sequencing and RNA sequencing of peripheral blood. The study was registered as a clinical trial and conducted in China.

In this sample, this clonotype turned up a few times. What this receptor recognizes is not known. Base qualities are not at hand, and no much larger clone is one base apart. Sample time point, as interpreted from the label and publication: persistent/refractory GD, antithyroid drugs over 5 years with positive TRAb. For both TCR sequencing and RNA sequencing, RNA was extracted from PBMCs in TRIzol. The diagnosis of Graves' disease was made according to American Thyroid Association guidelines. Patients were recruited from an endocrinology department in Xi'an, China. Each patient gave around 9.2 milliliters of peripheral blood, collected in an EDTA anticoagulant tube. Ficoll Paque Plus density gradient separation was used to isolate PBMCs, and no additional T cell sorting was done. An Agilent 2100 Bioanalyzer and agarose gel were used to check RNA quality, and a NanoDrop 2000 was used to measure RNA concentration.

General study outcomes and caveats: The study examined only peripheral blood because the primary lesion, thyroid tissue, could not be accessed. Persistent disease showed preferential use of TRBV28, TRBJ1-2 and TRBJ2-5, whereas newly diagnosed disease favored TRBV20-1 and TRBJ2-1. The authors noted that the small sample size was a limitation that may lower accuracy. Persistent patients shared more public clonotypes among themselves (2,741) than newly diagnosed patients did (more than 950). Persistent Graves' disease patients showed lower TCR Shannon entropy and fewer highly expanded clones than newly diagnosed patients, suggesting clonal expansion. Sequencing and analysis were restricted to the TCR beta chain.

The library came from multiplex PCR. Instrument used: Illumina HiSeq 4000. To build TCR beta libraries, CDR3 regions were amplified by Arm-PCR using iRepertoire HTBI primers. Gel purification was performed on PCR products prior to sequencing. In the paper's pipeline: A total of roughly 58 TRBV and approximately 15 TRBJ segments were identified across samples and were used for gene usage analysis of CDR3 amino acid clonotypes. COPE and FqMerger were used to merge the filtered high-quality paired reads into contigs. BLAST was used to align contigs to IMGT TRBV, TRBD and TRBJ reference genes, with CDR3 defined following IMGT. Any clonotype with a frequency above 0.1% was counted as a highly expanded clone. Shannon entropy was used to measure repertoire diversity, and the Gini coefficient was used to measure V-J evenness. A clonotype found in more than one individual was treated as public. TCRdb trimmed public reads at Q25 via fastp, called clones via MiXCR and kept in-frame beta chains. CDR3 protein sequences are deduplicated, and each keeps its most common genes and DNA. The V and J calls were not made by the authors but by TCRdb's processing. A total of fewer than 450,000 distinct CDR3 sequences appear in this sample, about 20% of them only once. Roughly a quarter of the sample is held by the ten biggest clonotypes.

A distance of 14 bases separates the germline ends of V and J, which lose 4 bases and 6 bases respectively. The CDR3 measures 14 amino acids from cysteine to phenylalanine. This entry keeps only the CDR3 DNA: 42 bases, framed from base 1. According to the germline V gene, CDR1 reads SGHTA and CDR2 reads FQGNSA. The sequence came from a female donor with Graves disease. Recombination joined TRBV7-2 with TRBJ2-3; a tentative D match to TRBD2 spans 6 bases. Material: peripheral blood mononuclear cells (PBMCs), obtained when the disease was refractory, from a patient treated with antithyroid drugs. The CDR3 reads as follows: CASSSPGTPDTQYF. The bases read TGTGCCAGCAGCTCCCCCGGGACTCCGGATACGCAGTATTTT.